The T cell receptor beta chain under discussion was sequenced for a study of T-cell memory formation after mild COVID-19. CDR1 is KGHSH and CDR2 is LQKENI in the germline V gene. CDR3 size: 14 residues. V shed 3 bases and J shed 2 bases, with 5 bases lying between them. TCRdb reanalysed the 5' RACE reads using MiXCR and keeps one entry per CDR3 protein. This sample has 250,000 or so distinct CDR3 sequences, with about 20% found just once. The sequenced material came from PBMCs or a T cell subset sorted from them (not recorded which). The receptor's source is a man younger than 35 who had mild COVID-19 (a few samples of this study predate the infection). Cell type and time point are not known. The rearrangement uses TRBV18 and TRBJ2-6; D is undetermined. CDR3 protein: CASSPMAGANVLTF. As DNA, the CDR3 is TGTGCCAGCTCACCGATGGCTGGGGCCAACGTCCTGACTTTC.